Sequencing of this TCR beta chain was carried out in a study of blood T cell repertoires in COVID-19. Study in general: Material from acute and convalescent COVID-19 was sourced from the United States, Italy and Spain. In each case, the material was cDNA or gDNA derived from T cells, B-cell-depleted T cells, or PBMCs.

Study processing details: Reference gene primer amplification gave estimated nucleated cell counts. Only in-frame clones appear in the TCRdb table, and some are missing; sequencing was by immunoSEQ multiplex PCR. V and J calls and clone size are given by that table; D and trimming were obtained from the DNA. The profile shows under 200,000 clones, about 90% of them singletons. CDR3 length: 17 residues. CDR1 is SEHNR and CDR2 is FQNEAQ in the germline V gene (reference sequence). The V and J ends lost 6 bases and 1 base, in that order; junction bases with no gene match: 3. One Seattle source followed patients from active infection through their disease course.

The chain is built from TRBV7-9 and TRBJ2-2; 15 nucleotides align to TRBD2. The source material was peripheral blood. This receptor was identified in a woman aged 60 to 75 with COVID-19, enrolled during active disease. CDR3 DNA: TGTGCCAGCAGAGCGGGACTAGCGGGAGGGAACACCGGGGAGCTGTTTTTT. Its translation is CASRAGLAGGNTGELFF.